Listed here are 14 T cell receptor beta chains from one sample, sequenced in a study of a mutant IDH1 vaccine in newly diagnosed glioma (dated by TCRdb to the early 2020s). The library came from the immunoSEQ multiplex PCR assay. As stored in TCRdb, this immuneACCESS dataset retains in-frame rearrangements with V and J assigned. A fraction of the clones does not appear; measured against another copy, unresolved V genes explain less than half of the discrepancy, and the remainder lacks a known reason. The sample table holds over 30,000 clones, of which 80% to 95% were seen once. The top ten constitute 5.1% of the sample. In light of the paper, this sample's time point label describes: week 47, end of study. Each vaccine dose was 300 ug of a 20-mer mutant IDH1 peptide in Montanide, given subcutaneously with topical imiquimod. These receptors are not linked to any known antigen. The sequencing used PBMCs, collected from a glioma patient whose treatment included an IDH1 peptide vaccine. These TCRs come from a middle-aged woman with glioma.

The chain combines TRBV5-5 with TRBJ1-2, with 10 positions matching TRBD1. This CDR3 is built from 16 residues. The V gene's germline CDR1 is SGHKS and CDR2 YYEKEE (reference sequence). J lost 4 bases, V lost 0 bases, and 6 bases had no gene match. The CDR3 region is CASSLGPGQGTYGYTF. The CDR3 DNA reads as TGTGCCAGCAGCTTGGGACCGGGACAGGGGACCTATGGCTACACCTTC.

This clone was found a few times. The chain uses TRBV5-4 and TRBJ1-1; TRBD1 matches 7 bases. The CDR3 contains 13 residues. In germline, CDR1 is SGHNT, CDR2 YYREEE (reference sequence). After removal of 3 bases from V and 4 bases from J, the junction contained 3 bases not matched to a gene. The CDR3 region is CASSSTGVTEAFF. The CDR3, as DNA: TGTGCCAGCAGCTCAACAGGGGTCACTGAAGCTTTCTTT.

This chain links TRBV5-4 with TRBJ2-1; tentative D call: TRBD1 (5 bases). The CDR3 has 16 amino acids. V dropped 4 bases and J dropped 1 base, with 15 bases sitting between them. Looked up from germline, CDR1 is SGHNT and CDR2 is YYREEE (reference sequence). DNA of the CDR3: TGTGCCAGCAGCAAGAGAACCAGGGTGTCCTACAATGAGCAGTTCTTC. It codes for CASSKRTRVSYNEQFF.

The rearrangement joins TRBV5-6 to TRBJ2-3; D ambiguous. Germline CDR1 SGHDT, CDR2 YYEEEE. The CDR3 runs 15 residues. V was pared by 2 bases and J by 2 bases, with 12 bases between. CDR3 DNA sequence: TGTGCCAGCAGCTTTGGGGTGGGGTTCACAGATACGCAGTATTTT. Translating gives CASSFGVGFTDTQYF. Together with reference TRBV5-6 and TRBJ2-3, the CDR3 gives the full variable domain: DAGVTQSPTHLIKTRGQQVTLRCSPKSGHDTVSWYQQALGQGPQFIFQYYEEEERQRGNFPDRFSGHQFPNYSSELNVNALLLGDSALYLCASSFGVGFTDTQYFGPGTRLTVL.

The chain employs TRBV19 and TRBJ1-1, with 8 bases aligning to TRBD1. V lost 5 bases, J lost 5 bases, and 4 bases stayed unmatched. This CDR3 is 13 amino acids long. Germline values: CDR1 LNHDA, CDR2 SQIVND (reference sequence). The CDR3: CASSVQGATEAFF. DNA for the CDR3: TGTGCCAGTAGTGTTCAGGGGGCAACTGAAGCTTTCTTT.

The chain carries TRBV7-2 and TRBJ2-3; D is perhaps TRBD1 (6 bases). Germline values: CDR1 SGHTA, CDR2 FQGNSA. The CDR3 length is 16 residues. The ends were cut back, 1 base at V and 0 bases at J, with 11 bases in the middle. CDR3 region: CASSLVDRLSTDTQYF. In nucleotides, the CDR3 is TGTGCCAGCAGCTTAGTCGACAGGCTAAGCACAGATACGCAGTATTTT.

This chain connects TRBV4-1 to TRBJ1-2; D might be TRBD1 (5 bases). The CDR3 is made up of 15 amino acids. The V gene lost 1 base and the J gene lost 5 bases, with 14 bases spanning the gap. Germline V gene lookup returns CDR1 MGHRA and CDR2 YSYEKL. This chain's CDR3 is CASSQVPAGIYGYTF. In DNA, the CDR3 is TGCGCCAGCAGCCAAGTCCCGGCAGGGATTTATGGCTACACCTTC.

V and J are TRBV5-6 and TRBJ2-3; D is possibly TRBD2 (5 bases). The V gene lost 4 bases and the J gene lost 2 bases, with 17 bases spanning the gap. CDR3 size: 16 residues. Germline V gene sequence: CDR1 SGHDT, CDR2 YYEEEE. CDR3 in amino acids: CASSPGVEGYTDTQYF. Written as DNA, the CDR3 is TGTGCCAGCAGCCCCGGGGTAGAAGGGTACACAGATACGCAGTATTTT. Filled out from reference TRBV5-6 and TRBJ2-3, the complete variable domain reads DAGVTQSPTHLIKTRGQQVTLRCSPKSGHDTVSWYQQALGQGPQFIFQYYEEEERQRGNFPDRFSGHQFPNYSSELNVNALLLGDSALYLCASSPGVEGYTDTQYFGPGTRLTVL.

The CDR3 nucleotides are TGTGCCAGCTCACCGGAAGGACAGGGCGGACTTGGAAACACCATATATTTT. The encoded protein is CASSPEGQGGLGNTIYF. The rearrangement links TRBV18 to TRBJ1-3; 8 positions match TRBD1. This CDR3 contains 17 residues. The germline V gene has CDR1 KGHSH and CDR2 LQKENI. With 3 bases clipped from V and 3 bases from J, the junction kept 10 bases outside the gene matches.

This clone was observed once. V is TRBV4-1 and J is TRBJ1-2; D not resolved. Germline CDR1 reads MGHRA; CDR2 reads YSYEKL. The CDR3 spans 13 residues. V lost 4 bases and J lost 8, with 14 bases in between. In nucleotides, the CDR3 is TGCGCCAGCAGCCCAAGCCCGGGCATCGGCTACACCTTC. Its protein product is CASSPSPGIGYTF.

The chain uses TRBV30 and TRBJ2-1, with D possibly matching TRBD2 (5 bases). Germline values: CDR1 GTSNPN, CDR2 SVGIG (reference sequence). The CDR3 length is 15 residues. V was shortened by 0 bases and J by 2 bases, with 11 bases between the two germline ends. The chain's CDR3 is CAWSVVAGAYNEQFF. Written as DNA, the CDR3 is TGTGCCTGGAGTGTAGTGGCGGGCGCCTACAATGAGCAGTTCTTC.

The chain joins TRBV9 to TRBJ1-2; D might be TRBD1 (5 bases). This CDR3 spans 14 amino acids. V lost 0 bases to trimming and J lost 4 bases, with 10 bases between them. The V gene's germline CDR1 is SGDLS and CDR2 YYNGEE. DNA of the CDR3: TGTGCCAGCAGCGTAGCGTCAGGGAGCTATGGCTACACCTTC. Its translation: CASSVASGSYGYTF.

The V gene is TRBV14, the J gene TRBJ1-2; TRBD1 matches 9 bases. The CDR3 runs 17 residues. Germline V CDR1 and CDR2: SGHDN, FVKESK. With V trimmed by 0 bases and J by 4 bases, 9 bases remained unmatched. CDR3 DNA: TGTGCCAGCAGCCAAGAACCTCCGGGACAGGGAATCTATGGCTACACCTTC. Its translation: CASSQEPPGQGIYGYTF.

The chain couples TRBV19 to TRBJ1-1; D unresolved. The CDR3 is 11 amino acids. V was cut by 4 bases and J by 5 bases, with 5 bases left in between. Germline V lookup: CDR1 LNHDA, CDR2 SQIVND (reference sequence). In DNA, the CDR3 is TGTGCCAGTAGTACGGGGACTGAAGCTTTCTTT. Residues: CASSTGTEAFF.